The clone carrying this TCR beta chain came up a few times. Its specificity is not known. This sample was taken from a study of cytomegalovirus exposure and HLA in healthy donors. Regarding the study as a whole: Most TCRs appeared rarely, but some public TCRs recurred in many donors. Across donors, sequencing depth was assumed by presence/absence analyses to be roughly uniform.

In the PCR, 60 Vbeta and 13 Jbeta primers were used. The assay was immunoSEQ multiplex PCR, and TCRdb's table has in-frame clones only and misses some. Of around 180,000 clones in the sample, roughly 77% were seen once. The specimen sequenced was PBMCs. The sequence derives from a woman in her fifties or sixties in good health and CMV-seronegative.

The CDR3 region is CSTLGQGSYNEQFF. The DNA of the CDR3 is TGCAGCACCTTAGGACAGGGTTCCTACAATGAGCAGTTCTTC. V usage is TRBV29-1 and J usage is TRBJ2-1, with 8 nucleotides matching TRBD1. V dropped 8 bases and J dropped 1; count of bases not matched to a gene: 7. Per germline, CDR1 SQVTM and CDR2 ANQGSEA. This CDR3 contains 14 residues.